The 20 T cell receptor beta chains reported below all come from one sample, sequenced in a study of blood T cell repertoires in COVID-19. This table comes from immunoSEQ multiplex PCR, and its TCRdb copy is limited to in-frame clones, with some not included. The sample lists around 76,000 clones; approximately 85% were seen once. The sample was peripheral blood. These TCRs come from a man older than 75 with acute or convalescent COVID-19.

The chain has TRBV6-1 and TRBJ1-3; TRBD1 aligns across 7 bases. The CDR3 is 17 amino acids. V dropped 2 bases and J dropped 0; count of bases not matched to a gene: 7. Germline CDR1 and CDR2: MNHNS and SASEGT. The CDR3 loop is CASSEFRQGYSGNTIYF. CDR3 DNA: TGTGCCAGCAGTGAATTTCGACAGGGCTACTCTGGAAACACCATATATTTT.

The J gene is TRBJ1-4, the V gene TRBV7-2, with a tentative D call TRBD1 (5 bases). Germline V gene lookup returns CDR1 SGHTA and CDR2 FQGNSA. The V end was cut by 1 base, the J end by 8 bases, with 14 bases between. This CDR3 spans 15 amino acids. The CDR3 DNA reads TGTGCCAGCAGCTTAGGAGCGTTGGGGGGGGAAAAACTGTTTTTT. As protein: CASSLGALGGEKLFF.

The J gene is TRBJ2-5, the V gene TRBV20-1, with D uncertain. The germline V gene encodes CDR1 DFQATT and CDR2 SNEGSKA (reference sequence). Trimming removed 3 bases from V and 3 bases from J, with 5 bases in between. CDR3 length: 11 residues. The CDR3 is CSARPEETQYF. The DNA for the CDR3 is TGCAGTGCTAGGCCAGAAGAGACCCAGTACTTC.

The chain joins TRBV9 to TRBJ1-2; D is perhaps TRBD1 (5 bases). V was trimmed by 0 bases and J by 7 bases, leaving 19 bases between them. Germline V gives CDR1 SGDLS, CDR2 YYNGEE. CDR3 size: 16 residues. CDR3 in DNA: TGTGCCAGCAGCGTAGAGAGCGCTGGGGCACATCGTGGCTACACCTTC. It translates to CASSVESAGAHRGYTF.

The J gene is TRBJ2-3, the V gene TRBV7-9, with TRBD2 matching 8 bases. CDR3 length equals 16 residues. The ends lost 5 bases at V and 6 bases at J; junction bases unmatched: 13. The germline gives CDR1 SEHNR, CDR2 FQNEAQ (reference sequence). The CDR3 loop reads CASSPTPAGATDTQYF. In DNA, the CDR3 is TGTGCCAGCAGCCCGACCCCAGCGGGAGCCACGGATACGCAGTATTTT.

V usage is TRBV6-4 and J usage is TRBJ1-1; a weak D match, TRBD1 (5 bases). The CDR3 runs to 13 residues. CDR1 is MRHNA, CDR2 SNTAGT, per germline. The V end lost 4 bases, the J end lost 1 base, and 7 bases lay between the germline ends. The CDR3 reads CASSAQENTEAFF. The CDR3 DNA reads TGTGCCAGCAGTGCACAGGAGAACACTGAAGCTTTCTTT.

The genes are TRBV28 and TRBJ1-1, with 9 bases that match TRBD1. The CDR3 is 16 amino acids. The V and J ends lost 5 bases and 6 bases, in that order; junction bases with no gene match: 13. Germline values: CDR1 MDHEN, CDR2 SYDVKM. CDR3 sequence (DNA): TGTGCCAGCAGTACCGAATACCGGGACAGGGAGGCTGAAGCTTTCTTT. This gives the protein CASSTEYRDREAEAFF.

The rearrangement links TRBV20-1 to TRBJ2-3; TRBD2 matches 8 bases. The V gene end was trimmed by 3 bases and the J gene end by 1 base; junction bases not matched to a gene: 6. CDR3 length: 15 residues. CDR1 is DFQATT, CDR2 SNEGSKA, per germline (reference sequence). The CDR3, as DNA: TGCAGTGCTAGTCAGACTAGCGCCGGCACAGATACGCAGTATTTT. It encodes CSASQTSAGTDTQYF.

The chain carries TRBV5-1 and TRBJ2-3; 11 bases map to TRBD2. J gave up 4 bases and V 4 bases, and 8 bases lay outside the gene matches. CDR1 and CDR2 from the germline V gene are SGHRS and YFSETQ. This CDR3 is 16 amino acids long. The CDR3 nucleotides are TGCGCCAGCAGCCCGTTCCTAGCGGGGGGCGCAGATACGCAGTATTTT. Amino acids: CASSPFLAGGADTQYF.

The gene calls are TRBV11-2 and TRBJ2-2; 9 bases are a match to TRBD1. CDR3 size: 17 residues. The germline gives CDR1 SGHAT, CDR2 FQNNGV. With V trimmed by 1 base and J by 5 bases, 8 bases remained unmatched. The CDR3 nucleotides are TGTGCCAGCAGCTTAGCCTCCGGGACAGGGAGGACCGGGGAGCTGTTTTTT. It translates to CASSLASGTGRTGELFF.

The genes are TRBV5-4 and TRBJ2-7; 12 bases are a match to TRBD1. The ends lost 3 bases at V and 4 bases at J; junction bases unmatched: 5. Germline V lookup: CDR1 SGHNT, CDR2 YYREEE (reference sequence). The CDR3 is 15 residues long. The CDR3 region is CASSWGTGGRYEQYF. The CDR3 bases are TGTGCCAGCAGCTGGGGGACAGGGGGCCGGTACGAGCAGTACTTC.

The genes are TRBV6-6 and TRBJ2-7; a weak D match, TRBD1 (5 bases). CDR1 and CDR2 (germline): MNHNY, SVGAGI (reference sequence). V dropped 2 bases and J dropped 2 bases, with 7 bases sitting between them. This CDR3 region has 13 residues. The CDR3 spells CASSYRGPYEQYF. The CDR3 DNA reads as TGTGCCAGCAGTTACAGGGGTCCCTACGAGCAGTACTTC.

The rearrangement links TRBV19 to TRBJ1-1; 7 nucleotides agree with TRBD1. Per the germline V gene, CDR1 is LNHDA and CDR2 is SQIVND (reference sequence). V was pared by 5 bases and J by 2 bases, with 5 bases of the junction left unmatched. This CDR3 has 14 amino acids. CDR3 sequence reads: CASSRQGGNTEAFF. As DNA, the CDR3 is TGTGCCAGTAGTCGACAGGGAGGCAACACTGAAGCTTTCTTT.

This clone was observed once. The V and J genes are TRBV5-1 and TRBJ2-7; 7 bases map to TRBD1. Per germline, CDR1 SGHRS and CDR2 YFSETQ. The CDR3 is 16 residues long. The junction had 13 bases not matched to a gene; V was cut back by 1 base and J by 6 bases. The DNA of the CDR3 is TGCGCCAGCAGCTTGACGGTGGAACAGGGGCGCCCCGAGCAGTACTTC. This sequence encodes CASSLTVEQGRPEQYF.

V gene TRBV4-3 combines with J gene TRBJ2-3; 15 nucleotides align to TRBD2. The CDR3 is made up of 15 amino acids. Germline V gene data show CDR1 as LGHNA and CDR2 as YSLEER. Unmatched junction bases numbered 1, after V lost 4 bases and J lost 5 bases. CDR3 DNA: TGCGCCAGCAGCCTGGGACTAGCGGGAGGAGATACGCAGTATTTT. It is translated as CASSLGLAGGDTQYF.

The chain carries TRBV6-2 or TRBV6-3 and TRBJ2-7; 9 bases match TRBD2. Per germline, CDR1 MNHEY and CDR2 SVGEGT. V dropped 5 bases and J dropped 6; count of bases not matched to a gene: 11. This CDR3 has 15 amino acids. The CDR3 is CASSTPVAGVTEQYF. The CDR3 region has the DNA TGTGCCAGCAGTACTCCCGTAGCGGGAGTTACCGAGCAGTACTTC.

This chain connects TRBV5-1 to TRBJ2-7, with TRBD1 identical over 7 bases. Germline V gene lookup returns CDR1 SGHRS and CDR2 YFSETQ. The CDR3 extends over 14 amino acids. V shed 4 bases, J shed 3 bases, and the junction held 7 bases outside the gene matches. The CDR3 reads CASSPTGFDYEQYF. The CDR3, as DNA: TGCGCCAGCAGCCCGACAGGGTTTGACTACGAGCAGTACTTC.

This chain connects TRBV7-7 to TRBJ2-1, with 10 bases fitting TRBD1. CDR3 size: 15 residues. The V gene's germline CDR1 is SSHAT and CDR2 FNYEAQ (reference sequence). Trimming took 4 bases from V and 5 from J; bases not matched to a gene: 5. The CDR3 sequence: CASSSTGTGDNEQFF. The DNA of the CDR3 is TGTGCCAGCAGCTCAACCGGGACAGGGGACAATGAGCAGTTCTTC.

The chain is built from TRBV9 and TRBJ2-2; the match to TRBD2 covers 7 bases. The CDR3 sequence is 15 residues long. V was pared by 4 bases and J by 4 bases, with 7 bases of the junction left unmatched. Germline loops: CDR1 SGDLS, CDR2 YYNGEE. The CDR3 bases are TGTGCCAGCAGCTCCGGACTAGTTAGCACCGGGGAGCTGTTTTTT. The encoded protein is CASSSGLVSTGELFF.

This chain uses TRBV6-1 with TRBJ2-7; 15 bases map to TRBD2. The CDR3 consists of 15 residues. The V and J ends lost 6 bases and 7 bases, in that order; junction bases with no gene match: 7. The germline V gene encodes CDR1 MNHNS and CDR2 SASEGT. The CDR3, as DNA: TGTGCCAGCAGCTCGGGACTAGCGGGAGGAAGGGAGCAGTACTTC. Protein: CASSSGLAGGREQYF.